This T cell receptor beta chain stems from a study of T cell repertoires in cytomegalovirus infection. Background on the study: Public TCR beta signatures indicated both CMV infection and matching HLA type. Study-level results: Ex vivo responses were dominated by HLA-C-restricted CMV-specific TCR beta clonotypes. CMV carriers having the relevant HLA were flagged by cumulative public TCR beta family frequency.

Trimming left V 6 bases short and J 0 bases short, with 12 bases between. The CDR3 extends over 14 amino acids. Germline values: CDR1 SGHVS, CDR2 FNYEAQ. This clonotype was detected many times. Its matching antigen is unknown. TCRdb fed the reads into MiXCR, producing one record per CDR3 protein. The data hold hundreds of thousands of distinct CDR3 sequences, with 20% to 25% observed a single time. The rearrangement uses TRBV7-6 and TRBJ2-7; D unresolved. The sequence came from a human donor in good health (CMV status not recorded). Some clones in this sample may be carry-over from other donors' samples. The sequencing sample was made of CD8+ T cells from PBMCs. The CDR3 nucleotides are TGTGCCAGCAGTAGGGTGGGAAGCTCCTACGAGCAGTACTTC. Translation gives CASSRVGSSYEQYF.